The T cell receptor beta chain under discussion was sequenced for a study of T cell responses to AZD1222 COVID-19 vaccine (dated by TCRdb to 2020 to 2023). About the study as a whole: AZD1222 recipients whose second dose came at about 4 weeks and those whose second dose came at about 12 weeks were combined into one group, since spike-specific TCR depth and breadth did not differ between the two schedules. TCR sequencing was performed for 230 to 250 trial participants, of whom some 200 were given two doses of AZD1222 and around 26 were given two doses of MenACWY control vaccine. Enrollment into the trials was organized by age into subgroups of 18-55, 56-69 and 70-plus years, and those subgroups contained around 150, 28 and 57 TCR-sequenced participants, respectively. The full study reports these points: The whole spike protein was spanned by vaccine-associated CD4 TCRs, and dominant responses were seen in regions 160-218 and 743-854. Conclusions about previously exposed vaccinees were limited because only five to seven AZD1222 recipients were SARS-CoV-2 seropositive at baseline. Nearly half of unique spike-specific TCRs reportedly recognized epitopes outside regions mutated in the B.1.351 and B.1.1.7 variants. Spike-specific TCR breadth and depth rose significantly after two AZD1222 doses compared with day 0 and with MenACWY recipients. The 56-69-year group was small, and its depth increase did not reach significance, likely because of low power. No day 14 peak-response samples were available, so repertoires were characterized only after the peak T cell response. Participants were mostly white British and included more females than males, and it was suggested by the authors that clonal diversity may have been underestimated.

Between the V and J ends, shortened by 1 base and 6 bases respectively, the junction contains 7 bases. Looking up the germline V gene yields CDR1 ENHRY and CDR2 SYGVKD. The CDR3 goes from the cysteine to the phenylalanine over 14 residues. The DNA shown is the 42-base CDR3, in frame from base 1. Sample time point, as interpreted from the label and publication: baseline before first vaccination. Samples from vaccinated people were obtained from the UK trials COV001 and COV002, which included a single-blind randomized controlled phase 2/3 trial of AZD1222 (ChAdOx1 nCoV-19) in healthy adults. For TCRbeta chain sequencing, PBMC samples were collected from trial participants at day 0 and at day 28 after the second dose. The table lists this clone with a few counts. Its antigen is still unknown. Base qualities are not recorded, but no much larger clone differs from it by a single base. The CDR3 regions of human TCRbeta chains were subjected to immunosequencing. The authors' pipeline ran thus. TCRs in the repertoires were matched against a reference library of SARS-CoV-2-specific TCRs that had been generated with the MIRA antigen-specificity platform. Breadth was defined as the fraction of unique TCRs that were SARS-CoV-2-associated. Depth was defined as the fraction of total T cells that were SARS-CoV-2-associated. Using the MIRA data, each spike-specific TCR was mapped to the spike region that the TCR reacts to and placed in a CD4 or CD8 class. Log10-transformed breadth and depth values were compared by one-way ANOVA with Sidak's multiple comparisons tests. TCRdb obtained this table from immuneACCESS and retained in-frame rearrangements with V and J assigned. These tables miss some clones; where compared with another copy, unresolved V genes account for less than half of the shortfall, and the remainder is unexplained. The V and J calls and clone size come from that table; D and trimming were worked out from the DNA. The sample records nearly 35,000 clones, 75% to 90% of which are singletons. The ten biggest clones cover approximately 6.6% of the sample.

The sequence was obtained from an adult in good health. Material: peripheral blood, obtained on day 0 of AZD1222 vaccination. The V and J genes are TRBV10-3 and TRBJ1-6, with the D gene uncertain. The DNA reads TGTGCCATCAGTGAGTGGGGTGGTAATTCACCCCTCCACTTT. This yields the protein CAISEWGGNSPLHF.